The clone carrying this T cell receptor (beta chain) was picked up many times. Its antigen is as yet unknown. Unique molecular identifiers were attached to individual cDNA molecules. TCRdb fed the 5' RACE reads into MiXCR, producing one record per CDR3 protein. The sample shows tens of thousands of distinct CDR3 sequences, around 4.6% of them seen only once. The data originate from a study of early T cells in non-severe SARS-CoV-2 infection. CDR1 and CDR2 (germline): SEHNR, FQNEAQ (reference sequence). The V and J ends lost 2 bases and 4 bases, in that order; junction bases with no gene match: 15. The CDR3 length is 19 residues. Regarding the study as a whole: VDJdb matching, biased toward anti-spike CD8 responses, missed private and CD4 specificities.

The chain combines TRBV7-9 with TRBJ2-2; TRBD1 matches 8 bases. Material for sequencing was whole blood. The sequence was obtained from an adult who was a healthcare worker with PCR-confirmed SARS-CoV-2 infection or an uninfected control (not recorded which). CDR3 loop: CASSLIAQGGSRGTGELFF. In DNA, the CDR3 is TGTGCCAGCAGCTTAATCGCACAGGGGGGATCTCGAGGCACCGGGGAGCTGTTTTTT.